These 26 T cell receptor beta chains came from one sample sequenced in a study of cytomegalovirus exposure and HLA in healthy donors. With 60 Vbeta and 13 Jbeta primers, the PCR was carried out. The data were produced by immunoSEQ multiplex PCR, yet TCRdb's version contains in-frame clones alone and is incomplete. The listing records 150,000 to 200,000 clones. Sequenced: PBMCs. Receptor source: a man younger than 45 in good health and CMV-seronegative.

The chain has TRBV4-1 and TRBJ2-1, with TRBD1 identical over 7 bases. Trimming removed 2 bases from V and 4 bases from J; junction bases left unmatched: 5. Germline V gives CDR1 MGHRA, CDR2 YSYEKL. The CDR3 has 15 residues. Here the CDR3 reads CASSQRWDRYNEQFF. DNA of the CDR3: TGCGCCAGCAGCCAAAGGTGGGACAGATACAATGAGCAGTTCTTC.

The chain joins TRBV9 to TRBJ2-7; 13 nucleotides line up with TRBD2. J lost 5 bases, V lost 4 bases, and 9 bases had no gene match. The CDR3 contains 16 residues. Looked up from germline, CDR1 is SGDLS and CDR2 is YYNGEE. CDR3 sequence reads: CASSLRTSGSRNEQYF. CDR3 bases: TGTGCCAGCAGCCTTAGGACTAGCGGGAGTCGTAACGAGCAGTACTTC.

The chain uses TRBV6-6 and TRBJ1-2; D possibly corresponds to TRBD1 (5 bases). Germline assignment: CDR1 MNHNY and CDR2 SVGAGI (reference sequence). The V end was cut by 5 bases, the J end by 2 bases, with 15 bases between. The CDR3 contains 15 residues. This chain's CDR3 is CASSPTGGWNYGYTF. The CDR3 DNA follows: TGTGCCAGCAGTCCCACGGGGGGGTGGAACTATGGCTACACCTTC.

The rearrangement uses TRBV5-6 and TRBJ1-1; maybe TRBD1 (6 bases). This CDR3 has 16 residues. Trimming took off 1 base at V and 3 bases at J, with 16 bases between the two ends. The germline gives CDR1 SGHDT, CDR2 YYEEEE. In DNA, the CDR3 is TGTGCCAGCAGCTTGTCGTACAGGGAATTCCACACTGAAGCTTTCTTT. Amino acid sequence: CASSLSYREFHTEAFF.

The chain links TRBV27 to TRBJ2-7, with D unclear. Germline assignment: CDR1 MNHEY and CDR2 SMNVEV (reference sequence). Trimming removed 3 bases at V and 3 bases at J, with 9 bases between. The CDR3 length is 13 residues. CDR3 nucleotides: TGTGCCAGCAGTTTCACAGCTAACTACGAGCAGTACTTC. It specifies CASSFTANYEQYF.

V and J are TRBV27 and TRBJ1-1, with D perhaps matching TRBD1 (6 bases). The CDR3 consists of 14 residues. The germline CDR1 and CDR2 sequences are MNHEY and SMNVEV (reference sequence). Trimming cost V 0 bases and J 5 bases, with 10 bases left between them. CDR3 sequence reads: CASSLSGGRTEAFF. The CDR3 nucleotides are TGTGCCAGCAGTTTATCGGGGGGGCGGACTGAAGCTTTCTTT.

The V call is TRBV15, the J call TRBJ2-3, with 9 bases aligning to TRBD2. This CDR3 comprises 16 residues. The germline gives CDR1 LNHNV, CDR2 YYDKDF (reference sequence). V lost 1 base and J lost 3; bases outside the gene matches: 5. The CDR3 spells CATSRGLAGATDTQYF. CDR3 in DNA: TGTGCCACCAGCAGAGGATTAGCGGGAGCGACAGATACGCAGTATTTT.

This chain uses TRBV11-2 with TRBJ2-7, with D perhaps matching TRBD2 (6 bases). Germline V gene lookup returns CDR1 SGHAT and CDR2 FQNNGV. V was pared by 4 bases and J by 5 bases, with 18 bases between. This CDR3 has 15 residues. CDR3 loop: CASSSAGTLNDEQYF. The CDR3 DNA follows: TGTGCCAGCAGCTCAGCCGGGACTCTTAACGACGAGCAGTACTTC.

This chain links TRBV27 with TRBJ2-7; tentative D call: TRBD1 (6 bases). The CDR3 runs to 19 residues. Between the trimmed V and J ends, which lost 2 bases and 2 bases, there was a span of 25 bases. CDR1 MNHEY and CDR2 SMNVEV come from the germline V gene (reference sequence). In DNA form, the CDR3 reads TGTGCCAGCAGTTTAAAGTTGATTGGGGGCGCCAAAATTACCTACGAGCAGTACTTC. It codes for CASSLKLIGGAKITYEQYF.

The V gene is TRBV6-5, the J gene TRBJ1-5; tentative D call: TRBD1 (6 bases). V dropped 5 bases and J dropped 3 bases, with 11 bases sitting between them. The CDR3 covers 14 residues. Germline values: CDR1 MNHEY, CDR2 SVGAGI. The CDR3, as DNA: TGTGCCAGCAGTCCGCAGGGGTACAATCAGCCCCAGCATTTT. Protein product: CASSPQGYNQPQHF.

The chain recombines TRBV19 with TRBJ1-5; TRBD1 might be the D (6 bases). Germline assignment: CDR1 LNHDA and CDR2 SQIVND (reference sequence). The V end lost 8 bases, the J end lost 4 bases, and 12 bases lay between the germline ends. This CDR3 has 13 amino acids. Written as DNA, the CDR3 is TGTGCCAGTGCCCCCACAGGGAATCAGCCCCAGCATTTT. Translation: CASAPTGNQPQHF.

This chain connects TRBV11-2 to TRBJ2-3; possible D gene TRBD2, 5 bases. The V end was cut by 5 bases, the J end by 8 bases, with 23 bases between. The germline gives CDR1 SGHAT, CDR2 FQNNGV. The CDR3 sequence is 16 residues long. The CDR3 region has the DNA TGTGCCAGCAGCCCCCGCGGGTCACCTCCCCCAGGTACGCAGTATTTT. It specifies CASSPRGSPPPGTQYF. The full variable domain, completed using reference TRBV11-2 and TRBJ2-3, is EAGVAQSPRYKIIEKRQSVAFWCNPISGHATLYWYQQILGQGPKLLIQFQNNGVVDDSQLPKDRFSAERLKGVDSTLKIQPAKLEDSAVYLCASSPRGSPPPGTQYFGPGTRLTVL.

CDR3 region: CASSDWDRGGVNTEAFF. As DNA, the CDR3 is TGTGCCAGCAGTGATTGGGACAGGGGTGGGGTGAACACTGAAGCTTTCTTT. The chain combines TRBV2 with TRBJ1-1, with 10 nucleotides matching TRBD1. The CDR3 extends over 17 amino acids. Germline CDR1 and CDR2: SNHLY and FYNNEI. Trimming at V came to 3 bases and at J to 0 bases, leaving 7 bases not matched to a gene.

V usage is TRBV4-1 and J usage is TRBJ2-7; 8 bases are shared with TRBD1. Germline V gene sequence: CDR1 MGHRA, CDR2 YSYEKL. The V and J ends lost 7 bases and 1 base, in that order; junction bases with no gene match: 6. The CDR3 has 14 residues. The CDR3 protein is CASKQGVSSYEQYF. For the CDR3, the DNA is TGCGCCAGCAAACAGGGGGTATCTTCCTACGAGCAGTACTTC.

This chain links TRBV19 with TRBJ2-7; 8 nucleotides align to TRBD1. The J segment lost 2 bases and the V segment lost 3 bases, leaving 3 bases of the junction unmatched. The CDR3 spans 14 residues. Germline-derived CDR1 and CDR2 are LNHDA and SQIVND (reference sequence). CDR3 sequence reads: CASSIRTGTYEQYF. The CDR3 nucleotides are TGTGCCAGTAGTATTCGGACAGGGACCTACGAGCAGTACTTC.

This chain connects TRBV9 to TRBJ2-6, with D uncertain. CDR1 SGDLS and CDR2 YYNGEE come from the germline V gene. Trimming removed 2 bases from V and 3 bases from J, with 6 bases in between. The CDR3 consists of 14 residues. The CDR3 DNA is TGTGCCAGCAGCGTCTCCGGTGGGGCCAACGTCCTGACTTTC. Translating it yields CASSVSGGANVLTF.

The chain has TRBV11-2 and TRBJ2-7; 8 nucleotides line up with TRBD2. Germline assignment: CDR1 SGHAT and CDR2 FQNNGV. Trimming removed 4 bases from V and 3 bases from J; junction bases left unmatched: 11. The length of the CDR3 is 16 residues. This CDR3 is CASSSFTGTRSYEQYF. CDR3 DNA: TGTGCCAGCAGCTCATTCACCGGGACTAGAAGCTACGAGCAGTACTTC.

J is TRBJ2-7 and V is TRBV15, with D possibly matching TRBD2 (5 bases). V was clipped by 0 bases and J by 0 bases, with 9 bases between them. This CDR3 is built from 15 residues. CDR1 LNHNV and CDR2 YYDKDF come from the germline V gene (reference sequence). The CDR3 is CATSRDLSGSYEQYF. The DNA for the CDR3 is TGTGCCACCAGCAGAGATTTGAGCGGCTCCTACGAGCAGTACTTC.

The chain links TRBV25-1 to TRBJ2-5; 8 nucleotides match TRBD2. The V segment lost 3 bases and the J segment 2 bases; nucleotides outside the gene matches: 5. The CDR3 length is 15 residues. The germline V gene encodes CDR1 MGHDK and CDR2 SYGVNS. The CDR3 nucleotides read TGTGCCAGCAGTGACGCGGGAGGCCCTCAAGAGACCCAGTACTTC. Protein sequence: CASSDAGGPQETQYF. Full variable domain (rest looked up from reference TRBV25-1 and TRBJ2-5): EADIYQTPRYLVIGTGKKITLECSQTMGHDKMYWYQQDPGMELHLIHYSYGVNSTEKGDLSSESTVSRIRTEHFPLTLESARPSHTSQYLCASSDAGGPQETQYFGPGTRLLVL.

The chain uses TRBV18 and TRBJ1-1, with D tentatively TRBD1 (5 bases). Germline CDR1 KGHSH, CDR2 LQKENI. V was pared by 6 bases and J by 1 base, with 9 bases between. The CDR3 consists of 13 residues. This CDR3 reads CASSTTGNTEAFF. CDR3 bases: TGTGCCAGCTCGACAACAGGGAACACTGAAGCTTTCTTT. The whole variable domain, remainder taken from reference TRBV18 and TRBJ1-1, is NAGVMQNPRHLVRRRGQEARLRCSPMKGHSHVYWYRQLPEEGLKFMVYLQKENIIDESGMPKERFSAEFPKEGPSILRIQQVVRGDSAAYFCASSTTGNTEAFFGQGTRLTVV.

The DNA of the CDR3 is TGCGCCAGCGCAAGGACAGTAGGCAATGAGCAGTTCTTC. Translating gives CASARTVGNEQFF. This chain connects TRBV5-1 to TRBJ2-1, with D tentatively TRBD1 (6 bases). V lost 7 bases, J lost 6 bases, and 14 bases lay in between. The CDR3 has 13 residues. CDR1 is SGHRS and CDR2 is YFSETQ in the germline V gene.

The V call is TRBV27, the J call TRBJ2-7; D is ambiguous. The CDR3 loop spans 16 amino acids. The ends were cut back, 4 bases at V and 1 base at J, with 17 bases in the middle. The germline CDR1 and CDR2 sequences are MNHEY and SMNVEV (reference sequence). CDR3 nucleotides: TGTGCCAGCAGTTCTTCAGCAGGTGAATTTTCCTACGAGCAGTACTTC. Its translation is CASSSSAGEFSYEQYF.

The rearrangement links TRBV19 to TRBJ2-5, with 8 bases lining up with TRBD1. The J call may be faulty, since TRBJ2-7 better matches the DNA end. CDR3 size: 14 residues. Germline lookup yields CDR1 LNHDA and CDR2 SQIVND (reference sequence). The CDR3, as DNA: TGTGCCAGTTCGGGACAGGCAAGCTCCTACGAGCAGTACTTC. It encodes CASSGQASSYEQYF.

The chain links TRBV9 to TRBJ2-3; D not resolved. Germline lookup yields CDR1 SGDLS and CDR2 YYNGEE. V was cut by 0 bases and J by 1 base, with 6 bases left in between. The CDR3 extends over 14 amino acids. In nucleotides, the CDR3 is TGTGCCAGCAGCGTAGGAGGCCGCACAGATACGCAGTATTTT. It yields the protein CASSVGGRTDTQYF. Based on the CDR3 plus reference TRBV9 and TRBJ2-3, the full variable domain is DSGVTQTPKHLITATGQRVTLRCSPRSGDLSVYWYQQSLDQGLQFLIQYYNGEERAKGNILERFSAQQFPDLHSELNLSSLELGDSALYFCASSVGGRTDTQYFGPGTRLTVL.

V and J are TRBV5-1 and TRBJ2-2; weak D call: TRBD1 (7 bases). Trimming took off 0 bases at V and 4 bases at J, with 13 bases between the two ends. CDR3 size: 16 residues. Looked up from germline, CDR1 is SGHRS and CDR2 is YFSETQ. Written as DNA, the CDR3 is TGCGCCAGCAGCTTGGCCGGGGGACAGACCACCGGGGAGCTGTTTTTT. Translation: CASSLAGGQTTGELFF.

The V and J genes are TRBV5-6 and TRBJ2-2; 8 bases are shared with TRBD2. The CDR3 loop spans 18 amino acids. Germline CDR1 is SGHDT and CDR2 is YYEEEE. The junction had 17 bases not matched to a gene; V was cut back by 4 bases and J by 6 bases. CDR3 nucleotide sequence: TGTGCCAGCAGCGCGGTTAGGCGGGAGGATATATCCCCCGGGGAGCTGTTTTTT. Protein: CASSAVRREDISPGELFF.